The rows below give T cell receptor beta chains drawn from one sample of a study of early T cells in non-severe SARS-CoV-2 infection. TCRdb called the 5' RACE reads again in MiXCR, with one record for every CDR3 protein. The sample consists of fewer than 100,000 distinct CDR3 sequences, approximately 13% of them appearing once. Sequencing used whole blood. These receptors came from an adult who was a healthcare worker with PCR-confirmed SARS-CoV-2 infection or an uninfected control (not recorded which). CDR3s include the opening cysteine and the closing phenylalanine or tryptophan. A D gene is named only where the DNA matches it firmly. Only some rows state a clone size, as once, few, many or a class for expanded clones.

clone size: many; J gene: TRBJ2-1; V gene: TRBV10-1; D gene: -; CDR3 protein: CASSEGLVTEQFF; CDR3 DNA: TGCGCCAGCAGTGAAGGCCTAGTAACTGAGCAGTTCTTC
clone size: -; J gene: TRBJ2-1; V gene: TRBV19; D gene: TRBD2; CDR3 protein: CASSTLAGGFIGQFF; CDR3 DNA: TGTGCCAGTAGCACTCTAGCGGGGGGCTTCATAGGGCAGTTCTTC
clone size: many; J gene: TRBJ2-1; V gene: TRBV6-2/TRBV6-3; D gene: TRBD1; CDR3 protein: CASSPDRGWSLGYNEQFF; CDR3 DNA: TGTGCCAGCAGTCCTGACAGGGGATGGAGTCTGGGCTACAATGAGCAGTTCTTC
clone size: few; J gene: TRBJ1-2; V gene: TRBV5-1; D gene: TRBD1; CDR3 protein: CASSTGTGLAIKPYGYTF; CDR3 DNA: TGCGCCAGCAGCACCGGGACAGGGTTGGCTATCAAACCCTATGGCTACACCTTC
clone size: -; J gene: TRBJ2-3; V gene: TRBV7-6; D gene: TRBD2; CDR3 protein: CASSLAPSGGVMDTQYF; CDR3 DNA: TGTGCCAGCAGCTTAGCACCTAGCGGGGGGGTGATGGATACGCAGTATTTT
clone size: -; J gene: TRBJ1-4; V gene: TRBV5-1; D gene: -; CDR3 protein: CASSSGAINEKLFF; CDR3 DNA: TGCGCCAGCAGCTCAGGGGCCATAAATGAAAAACTGTTTTTT
clone size: many; J gene: TRBJ2-1; V gene: TRBV7-9; D gene: -; CDR3 protein: CASSLQGAIGEQFF; CDR3 DNA: TGTGCCAGCAGCTTACAGGGTGCTATCGGTGAGCAGTTCTTC
clone size: few; J gene: TRBJ2-3; V gene: TRBV29-1; D gene: -; CDR3 protein: CSVDGAGKTDTQYF; CDR3 DNA: TGCAGCGTTGACGGCGCAGGGAAGACAGATACGCAGTATTTT
clone size: few; J gene: TRBJ1-2; V gene: TRBV20-1; D gene: -; CDR3 protein: CSASPRSHYGYTF; CDR3 DNA: TGCAGTGCTAGTCCCAGGAGCCACTATGGCTACACCTTC
clone size: -; J gene: TRBJ2-7; V gene: TRBV6-1; D gene: TRBD1; CDR3 protein: CASSGRTGGHYEQYF; CDR3 DNA: TGTGCCAGCAGTGGAAGGACAGGGGGTCATTACGAGCAGTACTTC
clone size: -; J gene: TRBJ2-2; V gene: TRBV2; D gene: TRBD1; CDR3 protein: CASTWTGGNTGELFF; CDR3 DNA: TGTGCCAGCACCTGGACAGGGGGAAACACCGGGGAGCTGTTTTTT
clone size: few; J gene: TRBJ2-2; V gene: TRBV28; D gene: -; CDR3 protein: CASRPPRRGELFF; CDR3 DNA: TGTGCCAGCAGACCACCCCGCAGGGGGGAGCTGTTTTTT
clone size: -; J gene: TRBJ2-2; V gene: TRBV6-5; D gene: -; CDR3 protein: CASKGTGELFF; CDR3 DNA: TGTGCCAGCAAGGGTACCGGGGAGCTGTTTTTT
clone size: few; J gene: TRBJ2-7; V gene: TRBV5-5; D gene: -; CDR3 protein: CASSPETGTYEQYF; CDR3 DNA: TGTGCCAGCAGCCCCGAAACAGGTACCTACGAGCAGTACTTC
clone size: many; J gene: TRBJ1-2; V gene: TRBV9; D gene: -; CDR3 protein: CASSANMDIYGYTF; CDR3 DNA: TGTGCCAGCAGCGCCAACATGGATATCTATGGCTACACCTTC
clone size: many; J gene: TRBJ1-2; V gene: TRBV7-9; D gene: TRBD1; CDR3 protein: CASSRDREFKGYGYTF; CDR3 DNA: TGTGCCAGCAGCCGGGACAGGGAGTTTAAGGGCTATGGCTACACCTTC
clone size: few; J gene: TRBJ2-3; V gene: TRBV7-8; D gene: -; CDR3 protein: CASSLDFKRDTQYF; CDR3 DNA: TGTGCCAGCAGCTTAGACTTTAAACGAGATACGCAGTATTTT
clone size: -; J gene: TRBJ2-3; V gene: TRBV7-9; D gene: -; CDR3 protein: CASSLGGASTDTQYF; CDR3 DNA: TGTGCCAGCAGCTTAGGGGGAGCTAGCACAGATACGCAGTATTTT
clone size: -; J gene: TRBJ1-2; V gene: TRBV28; D gene: -; CDR3 protein: CASMSGAPNYGYTF; CDR3 DNA: TGTGCCAGCATGTCCGGGGCCCCTAACTATGGCTACACCTTC
clone size: many; J gene: TRBJ1-1; V gene: TRBV2; D gene: -; CDR3 protein: CASTKEDYMNTEAFF; CDR3 DNA: TGTGCCAGCACCAAGGAGGATTACATGAACACTGAAGCTTTCTTT
clone size: many; J gene: TRBJ1-1; V gene: TRBV24-1; D gene: TRBD1; CDR3 protein: CAAQPTGEGDTEAFF; CDR3 DNA: TGTGCCGCCCAACCGACAGGGGAAGGGGACACTGAAGCTTTCTTT
clone size: -; J gene: TRBJ1-1; V gene: TRBV29-1; D gene: -; CDR3 protein: CSGGDTLEAFF; CDR3 DNA: TGCAGCGGGGGGGACACTCTTGAAGCTTTCTTT
clone size: many; J gene: TRBJ2-7; V gene: TRBV3-1; D gene: -; CDR3 protein: CASSQLAGEQYF; CDR3 DNA: TGTGCCAGCAGCCAATTGGCGGGGGAGCAGTACTTC
clone size: many; J gene: TRBJ1-3; V gene: TRBV5-6; D gene: -; CDR3 protein: CASSQGERNTIYF; CDR3 DNA: TGTGCCAGCAGCCAAGGGGAGAGAAACACCATATATTTT
clone size: many; J gene: TRBJ1-4; V gene: TRBV2; D gene: -; CDR3 protein: CASTPTDEKLFF; CDR3 DNA: TGTGCCAGCACCCCGACGGATGAAAAACTGTTTTTT
clone size: few; J gene: TRBJ2-7; V gene: TRBV28; D gene: -; CDR3 protein: CASSLISPPYEQYF; CDR3 DNA: TGTGCCAGCAGTTTAATAAGTCCCCCCTACGAGCAGTACTTC
clone size: many; J gene: TRBJ1-1; V gene: TRBV12-3/TRBV12-4; D gene: -; CDR3 protein: CASSFRQLAGEAFF; CDR3 DNA: TGTGCCAGCAGTTTTCGGCAGCTTGCTGGGGAAGCTTTCTTT
clone size: few; J gene: TRBJ2-4; V gene: TRBV6-5; D gene: -; CDR3 protein: CASSYSVQNIQYF; CDR3 DNA: TGTGCCAGCAGTTACTCGGTTCAAAACATTCAGTACTTC
clone size: -; J gene: TRBJ2-3; V gene: TRBV5-4; D gene: -; CDR3 protein: CASSLDRRWDTQYF; CDR3 DNA: TGTGCCAGCAGCTTGGATAGGAGGTGGGATACGCAGTATTTT
clone size: few; J gene: TRBJ2-3; V gene: TRBV29-1; D gene: -; CDR3 protein: CSGEAQGGTDTQYF; CDR3 DNA: TGCAGCGGGGAGGCACAGGGAGGCACAGATACGCAGTATTTT
clone size: -; J gene: TRBJ1-1; V gene: TRBV6-2/TRBV6-3; D gene: -; CDR3 protein: CATSPPVEENTEAFF; CDR3 DNA: TGTGCCACCTCTCCCCCCGTGGAGGAGAACACTGAAGCTTTCTTT
clone size: few; J gene: TRBJ2-1; V gene: TRBV3-1; D gene: -; CDR3 protein: CASSRPTRPNEQFF; CDR3 DNA: TGTGCCAGCAGCCGCCCGACTAGGCCCAATGAGCAGTTCTTC
clone size: few; J gene: TRBJ2-2; V gene: TRBV6-2/TRBV6-3; D gene: TRBD2; CDR3 protein: CASSYSAVAGPGELFF; CDR3 DNA: TGTGCCAGCAGTTACTCGGCGGTAGCGGGGCCCGGGGAGCTGTTTTTT
clone size: -; J gene: TRBJ1-3; V gene: TRBV6-5; D gene: -; CDR3 protein: CARSGNTIYF; CDR3 DNA: TGTGCCAGATCAGGAAACACCATATATTTT
clone size: many; J gene: TRBJ1-1; V gene: TRBV29-1; D gene: TRBD1; CDR3 protein: CSVDGGQGVTEAFF; CDR3 DNA: TGCAGCGTGGATGGGGGACAGGGGGTAACTGAAGCTTTCTTT
clone size: -; J gene: TRBJ2-3; V gene: TRBV19; D gene: -; CDR3 protein: CASSKGVPTDTQYF; CDR3 DNA: TGTGCCAGTAGTAAGGGGGTTCCAACAGATACGCAGTATTTT
clone size: many; J gene: TRBJ2-2; V gene: TRBV29-1; D gene: -; CDR3 protein: CSVGHPANTGELFF; CDR3 DNA: TGCAGCGTTGGACACCCCGCGAACACCGGGGAGCTGTTTTTT
clone size: many; J gene: TRBJ2-3; V gene: TRBV5-1; D gene: -; CDR3 protein: CASSLQGLRDTQYF; CDR3 DNA: TGCGCCAGCAGCTTGCAGGGGTTGAGAGATACGCAGTATTTT
clone size: many; J gene: TRBJ1-1; V gene: TRBV5-5; D gene: -; CDR3 protein: CASSYRDRNTEAFF; CDR3 DNA: TGTGCCAGCAGCTACCGCGACAGAAACACTGAAGCTTTCTTT
clone size: many; J gene: TRBJ2-7; V gene: TRBV5-4; D gene: -; CDR3 protein: CASSSQGGGGVHEQYF; CDR3 DNA: TGTGCCAGCAGCTCCCAAGGGGGAGGAGGGGTCCACGAGCAGTACTTC
clone size: -; J gene: TRBJ2-2; V gene: TRBV19; D gene: TRBD1; CDR3 protein: CASVRTGRNTGELFF; CDR3 DNA: TGTGCCAGTGTCCGGACAGGGCGGAACACCGGGGAGCTGTTTTTT
clone size: -; J gene: TRBJ2-2; V gene: TRBV12-3/TRBV12-4; D gene: -; CDR3 protein: CASISQKYTGELFF; CDR3 DNA: TGTGCCAGCATCAGCCAGAAGTACACCGGGGAGCTGTTTTTT
clone size: many; J gene: TRBJ1-2; V gene: TRBV5-1; D gene: -; CDR3 protein: CASSFNSLTGLYGYTF; CDR3 DNA: TGCGCCAGCAGCTTCAATTCCCTTACAGGGCTCTATGGCTACACCTTC
clone size: many; J gene: TRBJ1-2; V gene: TRBV5-4; D gene: -; CDR3 protein: CASSLVGVYTF; CDR3 DNA: TGTGCCAGCAGCTTGGTAGGGGTCTACACCTTC
clone size: few; J gene: TRBJ1-3; V gene: TRBV6-6; D gene: TRBD1; CDR3 protein: CASSSTGAVGNTIYF; CDR3 DNA: TGTGCCAGCAGCTCCACAGGGGCTGTAGGAAACACCATATATTTT
clone size: -; J gene: TRBJ1-2; V gene: TRBV29-1; D gene: TRBD1; CDR3 protein: CSSVRTGTYGYTF; CDR3 DNA: TGCAGCTCCGTCCGGACAGGGACCTATGGCTACACCTTC
clone size: -; J gene: TRBJ2-3; V gene: TRBV4-2; D gene: -; CDR3 protein: CASSQDGRTDTQYF; CDR3 DNA: TGTGCCAGCAGCCAAGATGGCAGGACAGATACGCAGTATTTT
clone size: few; J gene: TRBJ2-6; V gene: TRBV6-5; D gene: -; CDR3 protein: CASRGGGIKGGSGANVLTF; CDR3 DNA: TGTGCCAGCAGGGGTGGGGGAATTAAAGGCGGTTCTGGGGCCAACGTCCTGACTTTC
clone size: many; J gene: TRBJ1-6; V gene: TRBV7-2; D gene: -; CDR3 protein: CASRLTQGVGSPLHF; CDR3 DNA: TGTGCCAGCAGGTTAACACAAGGGGTTGGCTCACCCCTCCACTTT
clone size: many; J gene: TRBJ2-2; V gene: TRBV12-3/TRBV12-4; D gene: TRBD1; CDR3 protein: CASRTDRGAGELFF; CDR3 DNA: TGTGCCAGCAGAACCGACAGGGGGGCCGGGGAGCTGTTTTTT
clone size: -; J gene: TRBJ2-1; V gene: TRBV7-2; D gene: TRBD1; CDR3 protein: CASSPRTGATNEQFF; CDR3 DNA: TGTGCCAGCAGCCCTCGGACAGGAGCCACTAATGAGCAGTTCTTC
clone size: many; J gene: TRBJ2-7; V gene: TRBV27; D gene: TRBD1; CDR3 protein: CASRRDSRSYSSYEQYF; CDR3 DNA: TGTGCCAGCAGAAGGGACAGTAGATCCTATTCCTCCTACGAGCAGTACTTC
clone size: many; J gene: TRBJ2-5; V gene: TRBV12-3/TRBV12-4; D gene: TRBD2; CDR3 protein: CASSLPGGQETQYF; CDR3 DNA: TGTGCCAGCAGTTTGCCGGGGGGGCAAGAGACCCAGTACTTC
clone size: many; J gene: TRBJ1-5; V gene: TRBV5-1; D gene: -; CDR3 protein: CASSSGEFSNQPQHF; CDR3 DNA: TGCGCCAGCAGCTCCGGGGAGTTTAGCAATCAGCCCCAGCATTTT
clone size: few; J gene: TRBJ1-6; V gene: TRBV4-1; D gene: TRBD1; CDR3 protein: CASSQGGTGGSPLHF; CDR3 DNA: TGCGCCAGCAGCCAAGGGGGGACAGGGGGTTCACCCCTCCACTTT
clone size: few; J gene: TRBJ1-3; V gene: TRBV7-9; D gene: -; CDR3 protein: CASSPPAFPGNTIYF; CDR3 DNA: TGTGCCAGCAGCCCGCCGGCTTTCCCTGGAAACACCATATATTTT
clone size: few; J gene: TRBJ1-5; V gene: TRBV3-1; D gene: -; CDR3 protein: CASSQGMGTQHF; CDR3 DNA: TGTGCCAGCAGCCAAGGGATGGGTACCCAGCATTTT